This TCR beta chain was recorded in a study of OX40 agonist ivuxolimab in advanced cancers. About the research overall: Three patients showed partial responses: one hepatocellular carcinoma and two cutaneous melanoma cases. Notes on the study in general: Partial responders at 0.1-3.0 mg/kg showed near-lowest clonal expansion. In CD8+ T cells, expanded clones were on average more numerous than in CD4+.

Here immunoSEQ multiplex PCR was the method, and the copy in TCRdb shows in-frame clones only, minus some. The profile covers about 85,000 clones, with 65% to 90% appearing a single time and less than 2% taken by the ten largest. As regards this clone: The antigen is not known.

The material was CD4+ or CD8+ T cells sorted from blood, obtained in a trial of the OX40 agonist ivuxolimab. This receptor was taken from an adult with an advanced solid tumor such as melanoma, head and neck, liver or kidney cancer.

The chain's CDR3 is CASSLDRGEIPNYGYTF. The CDR3 DNA reads as TGCGCCAGCAGTCTTGATAGAGGGGAAATCCCTAACTATGGCTACACCTTC. V usage is TRBV23-1 and J usage is TRBJ1-2; possible D gene TRBD1, 5 bases. Being an ORF, TRBV23-1 has a function that is uncertain. The CDR3 has 17 residues. V was cut by 4 bases and J by 0 bases, with 18 bases left in between.